This T cell receptor beta chain was recorded in a study of T cells expressing NK-cell markers. Overall study: Among the eight sequenced donors, seven tested HCMV-seropositive and one tested seronegative. Study-wide points: There remained a lack of clarity about HCMV specificity of expanded NKG2C+ T cell clones.

With UMIs, 5'RACE template switching was used to make TCR beta cDNA. TCRdb re-called the 5' RACE reads and catalogs CDR3 proteins one per entry, DNA excluded. This sample's clone table lists 5,000 to 6,500 distinct CDR3 sequences. This clonotype is classed as medium-sized by frequency. Its target is not known. The CDR3 has 16 amino acids. CDR1 and CDR2 from the germline V gene are DFQATT and SNEGSKA (reference sequence). The V call is TRBV20-1, the J call TRBJ2-3; TCRdb reports TRBD2, a call that lacks DNA to check it against. The TCR sequence derives from a young man in good health. Sequencing was done on a sample of blood T cells: a sorted CD56 or NKG2C T cell subset, CD4+ or CD8+ T cells, or bulk PBMC T cells (not recorded which). CDR3 sequence reads: CSARLDGMVGGDTQYF.